This TCR beta chain was observed in a study of PD-L1 blockade in urothelial cancer. From germline, CDR1 is SGDLS and CDR2 YYNGEE. Trimming removed 7 bases at V and 6 bases at J, with 14 bases between. The CDR3 has 13 residues. TCRdb's table, derived via immunoSEQ multiplex PCR, lists solely in-frame clones and lacks some. Among under 35,000 clones listed, around 87% were seen once. The chain is built from TRBV9 and TRBJ2-1; D might be TRBD1 (6 bases). The TCR originated in a man in his forties or fifties with urothelial cancer. Sequencing used PBMCs, obtained around atezolizumab (anti-PD-L1) treatment. The CDR3 is CASGSTGLNEQFF. The CDR3 nucleotides read TGTGCCAGCGGATCTACAGGGCTCAATGAGCAGTTCTTC.